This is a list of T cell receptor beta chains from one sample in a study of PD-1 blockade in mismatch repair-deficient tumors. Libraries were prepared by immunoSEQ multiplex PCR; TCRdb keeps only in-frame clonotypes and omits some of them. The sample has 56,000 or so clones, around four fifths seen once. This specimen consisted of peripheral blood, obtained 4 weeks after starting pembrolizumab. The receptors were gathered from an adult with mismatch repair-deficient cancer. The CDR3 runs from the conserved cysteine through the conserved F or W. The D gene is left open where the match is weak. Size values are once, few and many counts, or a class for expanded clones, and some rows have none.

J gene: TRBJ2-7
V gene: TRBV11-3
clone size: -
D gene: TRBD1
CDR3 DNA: TGTGCCAGCAGCTCCCGGACAGGGCTTAGCTACGAGCAGTACTTC
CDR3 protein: CASSSRTGLSYEQYF

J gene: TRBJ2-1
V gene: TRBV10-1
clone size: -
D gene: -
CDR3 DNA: TGCGCCAGCAGCTGGGACTGGCCCAACAATGAGCAGTTCTTC
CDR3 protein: CASSWDWPNNEQFF

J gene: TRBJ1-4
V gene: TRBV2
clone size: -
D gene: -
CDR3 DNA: TGTGCCAGCAGACAGGGACGGACTAATGAAAAACTGTTTTTT
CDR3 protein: CASRQGRTNEKLFF

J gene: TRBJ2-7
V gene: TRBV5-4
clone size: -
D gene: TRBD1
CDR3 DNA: TGTGCCAGCAGCAAAACCGGGACAGGGGTCTACGAGCAGTACTTC
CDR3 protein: CASSKTGTGVYEQYF

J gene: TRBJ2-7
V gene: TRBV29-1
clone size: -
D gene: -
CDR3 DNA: TGCAGCGTTGAAGGGGGGGGCGTAGGCACCTACGAGCAGTACTTC
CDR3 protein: CSVEGGGVGTYEQYF

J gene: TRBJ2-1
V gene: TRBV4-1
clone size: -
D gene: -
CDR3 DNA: TGCGCCAGCAGCCTTCGAGCCACAGCGGACGCCTACAATGAGCAGTTCTTC
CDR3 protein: CASSLRATADAYNEQFF

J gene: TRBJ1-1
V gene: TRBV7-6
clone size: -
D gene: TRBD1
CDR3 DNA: TGTGCCAGCAGCCGGACAGGCTCGAGCACTGAAGCTTTCTTT
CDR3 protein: CASSRTGSSTEAFF

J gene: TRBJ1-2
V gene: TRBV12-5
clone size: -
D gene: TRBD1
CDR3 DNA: TGTGCTAGCGGTTTTTCGCGGGACAGGGGTTTCTATGGCTACACCTTC
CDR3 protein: CASGFSRDRGFYGYTF

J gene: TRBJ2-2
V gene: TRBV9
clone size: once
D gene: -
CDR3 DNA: TGTGCCAGCAGCCCCCGCGGTAGCGGGAACACCGGGGAGCTGTTTTTT
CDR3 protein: CASSPRGSGNTGELFF

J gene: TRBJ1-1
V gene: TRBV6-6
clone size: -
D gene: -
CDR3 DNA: TGTGCCAGCAGTTACTCGACGGTCATTACTGAAGCTTTCTTT
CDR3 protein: CASSYSTVITEAFF

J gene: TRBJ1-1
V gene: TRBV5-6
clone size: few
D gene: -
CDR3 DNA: TGTGCCAGCAGCCGACTTACGGAGAACACTGAAGCTTTCTTT
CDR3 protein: CASSRLTENTEAFF

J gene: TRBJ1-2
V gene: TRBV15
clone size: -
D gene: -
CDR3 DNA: TGTGCCACCAGCAGGACCGGGGCCTATGGCTACACCTTC
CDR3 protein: CATSRTGAYGYTF

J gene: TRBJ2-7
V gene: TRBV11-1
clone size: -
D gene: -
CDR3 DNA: TGTGCCAGCAGCCCAGGCGGGTCCTTCTCCTACGAGCAGTACTTC
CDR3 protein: CASSPGGSFSYEQYF

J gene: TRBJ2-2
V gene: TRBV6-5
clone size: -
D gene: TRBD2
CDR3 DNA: TGTGCCAGCAGTCACCCAGCGGGAGCCGGGGAGCTGTTTTTT
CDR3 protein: CASSHPAGAGELFF

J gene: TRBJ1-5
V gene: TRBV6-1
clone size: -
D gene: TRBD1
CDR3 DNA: TGTGCCAGCCTTCGGGACAGAAATCAGCCCCAGCATTTT
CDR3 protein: CASLRDRNQPQHF

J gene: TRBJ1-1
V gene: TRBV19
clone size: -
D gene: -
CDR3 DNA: TGTGCCAGTAGTCTGATGGGCCCAGGGACCAACACTGAAGCTTTCTTT
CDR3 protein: CASSLMGPGTNTEAFF

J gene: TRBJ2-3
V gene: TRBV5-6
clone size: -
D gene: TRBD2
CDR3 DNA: TGTGCCAGCAGCGGACTAGCGGGAGGCTCAGATACGCAGTATTTT
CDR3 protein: CASSGLAGGSDTQYF

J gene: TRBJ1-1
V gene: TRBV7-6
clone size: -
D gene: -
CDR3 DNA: TGTGCCAGCAGCTTAGGGCCAGGGAGAAGGGCTGAAGCTTTCTTT
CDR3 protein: CASSLGPGRRAEAFF

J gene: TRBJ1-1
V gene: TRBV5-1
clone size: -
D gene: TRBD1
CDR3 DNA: TGCGCCAGCAGCCAAGGACAGGGCGGAACTGAAGCTTTCTTT
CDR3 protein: CASSQGQGGTEAFF

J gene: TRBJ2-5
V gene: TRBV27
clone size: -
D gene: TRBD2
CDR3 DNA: TGTGCCAGCACCGGACTAGCGGGAGGGCCCGGGGAGACCCAGTACTTC
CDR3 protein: CASTGLAGGPGETQYF

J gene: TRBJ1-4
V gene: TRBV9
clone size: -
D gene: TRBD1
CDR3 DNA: TGTGCCAGCAGCGTAGACACCTCAGGGGGCGGAAAACTGTTTTTT
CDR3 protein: CASSVDTSGGGKLFF

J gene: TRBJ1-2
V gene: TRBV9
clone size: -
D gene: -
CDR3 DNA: TGTGCCAGCAGCAGGCAGGGCTATGGCTACACCTTC
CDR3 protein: CASSRQGYGYTF

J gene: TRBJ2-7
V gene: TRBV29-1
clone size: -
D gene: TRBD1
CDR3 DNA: TGCAGCGTTGGCGGGACAGGTCTTTACTACGAGCAGTACTTC
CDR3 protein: CSVGGTGLYYEQYF

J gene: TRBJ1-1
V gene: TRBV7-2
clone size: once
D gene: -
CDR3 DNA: TGTGCCAGCAGCCCACGGGGGCTTTCGGATGAAGCTTTCTTT
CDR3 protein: CASSPRGLSDEAFF

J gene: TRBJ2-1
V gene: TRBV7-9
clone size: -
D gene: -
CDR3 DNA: TGTGCCAGCAGTACCTTAGTTGGTGAGCAGTTCTTC
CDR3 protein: CASSTLVGEQFF

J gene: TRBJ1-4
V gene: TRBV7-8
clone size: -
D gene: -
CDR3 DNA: TGTGCCAGCAGCCCAAGGACAGTGGAGGATCTGTTTTTT
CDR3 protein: CASSPRTVEDLFF

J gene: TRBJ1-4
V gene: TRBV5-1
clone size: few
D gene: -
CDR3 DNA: TGCGCCAGCAGCTTAGGCACTGCAACTAATGAAAAACTGTTTTTT
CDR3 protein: CASSLGTATNEKLFF

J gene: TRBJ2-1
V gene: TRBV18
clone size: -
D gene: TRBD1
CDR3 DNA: TGTGCCAGCTCACCTCTGGACAGGGGGCAGTTCTTC
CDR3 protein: CASSPLDRGQFF

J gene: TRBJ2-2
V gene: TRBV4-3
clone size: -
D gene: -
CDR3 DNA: TGCGCCAGCAGCCAAGATCGTCATGAGAACACCGGGGAGCTGTTTTTT
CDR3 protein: CASSQDRHENTGELFF